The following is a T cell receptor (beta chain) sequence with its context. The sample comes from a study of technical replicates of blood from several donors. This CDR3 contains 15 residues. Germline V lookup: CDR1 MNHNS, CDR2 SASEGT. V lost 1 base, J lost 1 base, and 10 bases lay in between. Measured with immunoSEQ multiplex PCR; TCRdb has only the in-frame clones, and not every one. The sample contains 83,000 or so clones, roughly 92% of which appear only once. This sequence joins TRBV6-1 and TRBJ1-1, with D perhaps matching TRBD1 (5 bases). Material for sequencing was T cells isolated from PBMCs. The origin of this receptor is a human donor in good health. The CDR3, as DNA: TGTGCCAGCAGTGAAGAGGAGGGGCAGAACACTGAAGCTTTCTTT. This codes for CASSEEEGQNTEAFF.